One sample yielded the 25 T cell receptor beta chains listed below, sequenced in a study of OX40 agonist ivuxolimab in advanced cancers. Here immunoSEQ multiplex PCR was the method, and the copy in TCRdb shows in-frame clones only, minus some. This table has about 72,000 clones, 88% appearing once. The sequences come from CD4+ or CD8+ T cells sorted from blood, collected in a trial of the OX40 agonist ivuxolimab. The receptors derive from an adult with an advanced solid tumor such as melanoma, head and neck, liver or kidney cancer.

The V and J genes are TRBV5-6 and TRBJ1-1; D unresolved. The germline V and J ends were trimmed by 1 base and 9 bases, with 10 bases remaining between them. The V gene's germline CDR1 is SGHDT and CDR2 YYEEEE. This CDR3 is built from 12 residues. CDR3 sequence (DNA): TGTGCCAGCAGCTTGATGGGTTCTAAAGCTTTCTTT. As protein: CASSLMGSKAFF.

This chain uses TRBV9 with TRBJ2-4; D uncertain. The germline CDR1 and CDR2 sequences are SGDLS and YYNGEE. The CDR3 totals 16 residues. V was pared by 0 bases and J by 1 base, with 11 bases between. For the CDR3, the DNA is TGTGCCAGCAGCGTAGCCGACAACGGGGCCAAAAACATTCAGTACTTC. It codes for CASSVADNGAKNIQYF.

The chain recombines TRBV28 with TRBJ1-5; D remains ambiguous. Germline V gene lookup returns CDR1 MDHEN and CDR2 SYDVKM. The CDR3 is made up of 15 amino acids. V dropped 5 bases and J dropped 2 bases, with 13 bases sitting between them. CDR3 nucleotides: TGTGCCAGCAGTGGATGGGGTGGGGGCAATCAGCCCCAGCATTTT. Translating it yields CASSGWGGGNQPQHF.

The rearrangement uses TRBV6-6 and TRBJ1-5; weak D call: TRBD1 (5 bases). This CDR3 region has 14 residues. Germline lookup yields CDR1 MNHNY and CDR2 SVGAGI (reference sequence). With 5 bases removed from V and 5 bases from J, the gap between germline ends came to 13 bases. CDR3: CASSHRDPHQPQHF. CDR3 coding DNA: TGTGCCAGCAGTCACCGGGACCCCCATCAGCCCCAGCATTTT.

The chain carries TRBV7-3 and TRBJ1-5; the D is unclear. Trimming removed 2 bases from V and 7 bases from J, with 9 bases in between. CDR1 is SGHTA and CDR2 is FQGTGA in the germline V gene. There are 13 residues in the CDR3. The CDR3 loop is CASSLSSGQPQHF. CDR3 bases: TGTGCCAGCAGCTTATCATCGGGACAGCCCCAGCATTTT.

The J gene is TRBJ2-7, the V gene TRBV7-9; 9 bases match TRBD2. Looked up from germline, CDR1 is SEHNR and CDR2 is FQNEAQ (reference sequence). The CDR3 covers 14 residues. V was clipped by 7 bases and J by 7 bases; unmatched bases: 11. The DNA for the CDR3 is TGTGCCAGCATGAGACTAGCGGACCCTTGGGAGCAGTACTTC. Its translation: CASMRLADPWEQYF.

The J gene is TRBJ2-5, the V gene TRBV6-5; 11 bases match TRBD1. CDR1 and CDR2 from the germline V gene are MNHEY and SVGAGI. This CDR3 comprises 14 residues. V shed 6 bases, J shed 4 bases, and the junction held 4 bases outside the gene matches. The CDR3 sequence: CASSAGTGGETQYF. CDR3 nucleotide sequence: TGTGCCAGCAGCGCCGGGACAGGGGGAGAGACCCAGTACTTC.

The V and J genes are TRBV5-1 and TRBJ1-2, with D maybe TRBD1 (6 bases). CDR1 is SGHRS, CDR2 YFSETQ, per germline. The V gene lost 7 bases and the J gene lost 1 base, with 17 bases spanning the gap. This CDR3 contains 15 residues. Written as DNA, the CDR3 is TGCGCCAGCCAACCAGGGAACAGGGATAACTATGGCTACACCTTC. Protein product: CASQPGNRDNYGYTF.

The genes are TRBV6-1 and TRBJ1-3; D is possibly TRBD1 (6 bases). This CDR3 comprises 15 residues. V lost 1 base, J lost 3 bases, and 10 bases lay in between. The germline V gene has CDR1 MNHNS and CDR2 SASEGT. The CDR3 DNA sequence: TGTGCCAGCAGTGAAGGACAGGTCGATGGAAACACCATATATTTT. Its protein is CASSEGQVDGNTIYF.

This clone has only one observation. The chain uses TRBV7-2 and TRBJ2-5, with D uncertain. The V end lost 0 bases, the J end lost 6 bases, and 5 bases lay between the germline ends. Germline CDR1 and CDR2: SGHTA and FQGNSA. The CDR3 is 12 residues long. The CDR3 loop is CASSLAMKTQYF. The DNA for the CDR3 is TGTGCCAGCAGCTTAGCGATGAAGACCCAGTACTTC.

This clone has only one observation. This chain's CDR3 is CASSPPVGLASSEQFF. The CDR3 DNA is TGTGCCAGCAGTCCCCCGGTGGGACTAGCGTCCAGTGAGCAGTTCTTC. The chain uses TRBV28 and TRBJ2-1; 10 bases map to TRBD2. Germline V CDR1 and CDR2: MDHEN, SYDVKM. The V gene end was trimmed by 5 bases and the J gene end by 9 bases; junction bases not matched to a gene: 13. The CDR3 contains 16 residues.

The rearrangement joins TRBV18 to TRBJ1-1; D possibly corresponds to TRBD1 (6 bases). The CDR3 loop spans 13 amino acids. Germline lookup yields CDR1 KGHSH and CDR2 LQKENI. Between the trimmed V and J ends, which lost 7 bases and 0 bases, there was a span of 9 bases. CDR3 nucleotides: TGTGCCAGCTACAGGGCTATGAACACTGAAGCTTTCTTT. Translating it yields CASYRAMNTEAFF.

The CDR3 region has the DNA TGCGCCAGCAGCCAAGACGGGACTAAGCGGGATACGCAGTATTTT. Its protein is CASSQDGTKRDTQYF. This chain links TRBV4-3 with TRBJ2-3; 7 bases match TRBD2. V dropped 0 bases and J dropped 6; count of bases not matched to a gene: 6. This CDR3 region has 15 residues. Germline assignment: CDR1 LGHNA and CDR2 YSLEER.

The V and J genes are TRBV6-5 and TRBJ1-1, with D perhaps TRBD1 (6 bases). Trimming left V 5 bases short and J 7 bases short, with 11 bases between. Germline-derived CDR1 and CDR2 are MNHEY and SVGAGI. This CDR3 is built from 12 residues. DNA of the CDR3: TGTGCCAGCAGTAGGGACACCAGTGAAGCTTTCTTT. It specifies CASSRDTSEAFF.

This clone occurred once. The rearrangement links TRBV18 to TRBJ1-3; maybe TRBD1 (6 bases). Trimming cost V 3 bases and J 0 bases, with 9 bases left between them. The CDR3 extends over 15 amino acids. CDR1 and CDR2 from the germline V gene are KGHSH and LQKENI. The chain's CDR3 is CASSPSTGSGNTIYF. As DNA, the CDR3 is TGTGCCAGCTCACCGTCGACAGGCTCTGGAAACACCATATATTTT.

This chain joins TRBV4-3 and TRBJ1-6; no reliable D call. Between the trimmed V and J ends, which lost 0 bases and 7 bases, there was a span of 13 bases. The CDR3 runs to 16 residues. Germline lookup yields CDR1 LGHNA and CDR2 YSLEER. The CDR3 protein is CASSQEVDLKNSPLHF. CDR3 sequence (DNA): TGCGCCAGCAGCCAAGAAGTCGACCTCAAAAATTCACCCCTCCACTTT.

The chain carries TRBV7-8 and TRBJ2-5, with a weak D call TRBD1 (5 bases). Between the trimmed V and J ends, which lost 1 base and 12 bases, there was a span of 12 bases. Looked up from germline, CDR1 is SGHVS and CDR2 is FQNEAQ. CDR3 length: 12 residues. This CDR3 reads CASSLGSDTKYF. The CDR3 coding sequence is TGTGCCAGCAGCTTAGGTTCGGACACGAAGTACTTC.

V usage is TRBV6-5 and J usage is TRBJ2-2; 10 bases are a match to TRBD1. V shed 5 bases, J shed 3 bases, and the junction held 3 bases outside the gene matches. The CDR3 extends over 15 amino acids. CDR1 and CDR2 from the germline V gene are MNHEY and SVGAGI. CDR3 coding DNA: TGTGCCAGCAGTACCGGGACAGGGGACACCGGGGAGCTGTTTTTT. As protein: CASSTGTGDTGELFF.

The chain uses TRBV19 and TRBJ2-1, with D tentatively TRBD1 (6 bases). The CDR3 is 12 amino acids. Trimming took off 6 bases at V and 4 bases at J, with 7 bases between the two ends. Germline loops: CDR1 LNHDA, CDR2 SQIVND (reference sequence). The CDR3 DNA sequence: TGTGCCAGTAGGGACAGATACAATGAGCAGTTCTTC. It specifies CASRDRYNEQFF.

A note on this clone: The junction and the germline gene differ at one end; a read error may be behind it. The genes are TRBV5-5 and TRBJ1-2; D perhaps matches TRBD1 (5 bases). This CDR3 comprises 13 residues. Germline V gene sequence: CDR1 SGHKS, CDR2 YYEKEE (reference sequence). The CDR3 region is CASSLPGYDGYTF. CDR3 DNA sequence: TGCGCCAGCAGCTTGCCAGGGTATGATGGCTACACCTTC. The whole variable domain, remainder taken from reference TRBV5-5 and TRBJ1-2, is DAGVTQSPTHLIKTRGQQVTLRCSPISGHKSVSWYQQVLGQGPQFIFQYYEKEERGRGNFPDRFSARQFPNYSSELNVNALLLGDSALYLCASSLPGYDGYTFGSGTRLTVV.

The chain has TRBV5-1 and TRBJ2-1, with 12 bases matching TRBD2. J gave up 9 bases and V 3 bases, and 7 bases lay outside the gene matches. Germline-derived CDR1 and CDR2 are SGHRS and YFSETQ. The CDR3 runs 15 residues. The CDR3, as DNA: TGCGCCAGCAGCTCGACTAGCGGGAGTAACGGTGAGCAGTTCTTC. Its translation is CASSSTSGSNGEQFF. Full variable domain (outside the CDR3, taken from reference TRBV5-1 and TRBJ2-1): KAGVTQTPRYLIKTRGQQVTLSCSPISGHRSVSWYQQTPGQGLQFLFEYFSETQRNKGNFPGRFSGRQFSNSRSEMNVSTLELGDSALYLCASSSTSGSNGEQFFGPGTRLTVL.

Concerning this clone itself: One end of the junction fails to match germline, which may point to a read error. The rearrangement joins TRBV28 to TRBJ2-7; the match to TRBD1 covers 7 bases. The CDR3 has 14 amino acids. The germline gives CDR1 MDHEN, CDR2 SYDVKM. The CDR3 region has the DNA TGTGCCAGCAGTACGCTAGGGTCGCCGGGACAGCTAGGCTTC. Its protein is CASSTLGSPGQLGF.

This clone was seen once. The CDR3 loop reads CASSLGRPGGEQFF. CDR3 coding DNA: TGTGCCAGCAGTTTAGGTCGACCGGGCGGTGAGCAGTTCTTC. The genes are TRBV28 and TRBJ2-1; D ambiguous. With 2 bases removed from V and 9 bases from J, the gap between germline ends came to 14 bases. The V gene's germline CDR1 is MDHEN and CDR2 SYDVKM. There are 14 residues in the CDR3.

The chain joins TRBV21-1 to TRBJ2-7; the table's D call of TRBD2 was not tested on the DNA. TRBV21-1 is flagged as a pseudogene. The CDR3 spans 14 residues. The CDR3 sequence is CASSNGLAAYEQYF. The DNA of the CDR3 is TGTGCCAGCAGCAACGGACTAGCGGCCTACGAGCAGTACTTC.

The chain couples TRBV28 to TRBJ2-5; D perhaps matches TRBD1 (6 bases). The J call could be wrong; TRBJ2-7 is a better fit for the DNA end. Germline-derived CDR1 and CDR2 are MDHEN and SYDVKM. CDR3 size: 15 residues. CDR3 in DNA: TGTGCCAGCCAGGTCCCCGGACAGTCAACCTACGAGCAGTACTTC. It yields the protein CASQVPGQSTYEQYF.